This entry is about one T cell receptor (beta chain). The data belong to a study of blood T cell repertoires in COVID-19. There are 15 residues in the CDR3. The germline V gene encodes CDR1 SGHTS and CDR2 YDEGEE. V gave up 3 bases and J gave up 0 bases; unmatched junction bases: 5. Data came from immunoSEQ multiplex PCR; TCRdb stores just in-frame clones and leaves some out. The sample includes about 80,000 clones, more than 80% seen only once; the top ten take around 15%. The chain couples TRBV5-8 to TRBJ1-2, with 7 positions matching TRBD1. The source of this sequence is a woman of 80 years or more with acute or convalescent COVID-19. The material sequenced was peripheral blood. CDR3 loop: CASSSGQRTNYGYTF. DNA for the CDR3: TGTGCCAGCAGCTCGGGACAGCGAACTAACTATGGCTACACCTTC.